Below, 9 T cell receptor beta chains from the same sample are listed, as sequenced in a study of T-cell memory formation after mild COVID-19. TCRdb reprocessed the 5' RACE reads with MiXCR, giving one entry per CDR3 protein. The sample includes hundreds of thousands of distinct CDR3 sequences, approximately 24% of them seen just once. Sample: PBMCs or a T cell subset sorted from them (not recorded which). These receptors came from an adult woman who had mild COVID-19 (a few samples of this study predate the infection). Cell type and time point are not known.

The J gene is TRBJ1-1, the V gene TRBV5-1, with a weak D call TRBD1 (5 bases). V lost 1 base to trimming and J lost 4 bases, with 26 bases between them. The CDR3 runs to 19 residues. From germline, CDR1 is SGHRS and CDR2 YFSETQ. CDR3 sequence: CASSLLFMSQGDRITEAFF. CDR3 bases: TGCGCCAGCAGCTTGCTGTTTATGTCGCAGGGCGATAGAATCACTGAAGCTTTCTTT.

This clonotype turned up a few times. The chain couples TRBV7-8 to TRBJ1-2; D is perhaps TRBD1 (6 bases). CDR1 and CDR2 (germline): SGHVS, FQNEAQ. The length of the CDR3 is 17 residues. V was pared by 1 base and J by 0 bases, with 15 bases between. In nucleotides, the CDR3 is TGTGCCAGCAGCTTAGATGGAGCAGGGGCCGCTAACTATGGCTACACCTTC. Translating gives CASSLDGAGAANYGYTF.

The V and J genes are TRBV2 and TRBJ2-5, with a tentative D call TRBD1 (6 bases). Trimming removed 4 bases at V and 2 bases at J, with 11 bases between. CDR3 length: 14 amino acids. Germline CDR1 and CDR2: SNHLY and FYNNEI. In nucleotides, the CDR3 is TGTGCCAGCAGTGTTGGGGGCGCTCAAGAGACCCAGTACTTC. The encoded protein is CASSVGGAQETQYF.

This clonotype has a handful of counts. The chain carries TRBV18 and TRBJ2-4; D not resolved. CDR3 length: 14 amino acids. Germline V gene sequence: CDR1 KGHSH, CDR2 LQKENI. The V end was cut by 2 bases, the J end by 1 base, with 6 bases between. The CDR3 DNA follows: TGTGCCAGCTCACCAGAATCGGCCAAAAACATTCAGTACTTC. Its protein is CASSPESAKNIQYF.

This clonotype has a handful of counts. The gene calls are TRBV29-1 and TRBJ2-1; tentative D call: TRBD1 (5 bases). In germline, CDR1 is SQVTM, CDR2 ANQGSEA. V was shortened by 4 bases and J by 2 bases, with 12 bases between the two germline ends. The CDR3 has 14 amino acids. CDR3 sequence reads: CSVGMGHAYNEQFF. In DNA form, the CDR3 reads TGCAGCGTTGGTATGGGGCATGCCTACAATGAGCAGTTCTTC.

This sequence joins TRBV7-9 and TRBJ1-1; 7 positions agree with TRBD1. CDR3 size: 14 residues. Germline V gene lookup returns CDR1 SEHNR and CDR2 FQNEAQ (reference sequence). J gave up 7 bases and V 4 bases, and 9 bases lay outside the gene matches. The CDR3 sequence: CASSSHEGAIEAFF. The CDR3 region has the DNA TGTGCCAGCAGCTCCCACGAGGGGGCTATTGAAGCTTTCTTT.

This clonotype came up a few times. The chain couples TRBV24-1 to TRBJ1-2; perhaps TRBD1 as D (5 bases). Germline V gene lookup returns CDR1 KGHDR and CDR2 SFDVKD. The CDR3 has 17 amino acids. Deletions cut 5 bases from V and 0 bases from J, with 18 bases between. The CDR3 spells CATSGPEAGMPNYGYTF. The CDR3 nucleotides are TGTGCCACCAGTGGACCCGAGGCAGGGATGCCTAACTATGGCTACACCTTC.

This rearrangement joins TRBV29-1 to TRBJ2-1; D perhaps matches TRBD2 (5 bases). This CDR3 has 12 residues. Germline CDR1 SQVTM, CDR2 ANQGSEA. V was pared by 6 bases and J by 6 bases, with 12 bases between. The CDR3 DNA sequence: TGCAGCGTCCTGGAGGCACGCAATGAGCAGTTCTTC. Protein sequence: CSVLEARNEQFF.

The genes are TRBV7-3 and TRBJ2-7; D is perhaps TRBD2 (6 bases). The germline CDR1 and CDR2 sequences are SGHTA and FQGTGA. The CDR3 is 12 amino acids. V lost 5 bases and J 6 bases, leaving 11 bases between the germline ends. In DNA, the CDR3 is TGTGCCAGCAGCCGCCCCGGGGGCGAGCAGTACTTC. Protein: CASSRPGGEQYF. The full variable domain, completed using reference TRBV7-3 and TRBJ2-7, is GAGVSQTPSNKVTEKGKYVELRCDPISGHTALYWYRQSLGQGPEFLIYFQGTGAADDSGLPNDRFFAVRPEGSVSTLKIQRTERGDSAVYLCASSRPGGEQYFGPGTRLTVT.